This TCR beta chain was captured by sequencing in a study of OX40 agonist ivuxolimab in advanced cancers. Describing the broader study: Ivuxolimab was a fully human IgG2 agonistic monoclonal antibody targeting the costimulatory receptor OX40 (CD134). The paper describes the monotherapy dose-escalation part (N = 52 patients) of the phase I trial of ivuxolimab. The dose-escalation cohort was about 86% male with a mean age of around 64 years, ranging from 23 to 79. Of the approximately 54 patients in dose escalation, 19 had hepatocellular carcinoma, some 15 had melanoma, 9 had renal cell carcinoma and 9 had head and neck cancer. Peripheral TCRbeta sequencing aimed to test whether ivuxolimab altered TCR sequence diversity and caused clonal T-cell expansion. Intravenous ivuxolimab was administered to patients every 2 weeks at six dose levels: 0.01, 0.1, 0.3, 1.5, 3 and 10 mg/kg. Partial responses occurred in three dose-escalation patients: two with cutaneous melanoma and one with hepatocellular carcinoma. Prior anti-PD-1, anti-PD-L1 or anti-CTLA-4 therapy was permitted, and roughly two fifths of dose-escalation patients had received checkpoint inhibitors.

The trial excluded patients who had a history of autoimmune disease or who were on systemic immunosuppression. Peripheral blood for TCR sequencing was collected from all dose cohorts at baseline, on cycle 4 day 1, and on cycle 7 day 1. Samples were obtained from an open-label, multicenter, first-in-human phase I dose-escalation trial of ivuxolimab. The trial enrolled adults with locally advanced or metastatic head and neck squamous cell, hepatocellular, melanoma or renal cell carcinoma. Before TCR sequencing, CD4+ T cells and CD8+ T cells from peripheral blood were sorted into separate populations. Genomic DNA was extracted from sorted cells for sequencing of the TCRbeta CDR3 region. The immunoSEQ Assay was used to sequence the TCRbeta CDR3 regions. In its TCRdb copy, this immuneACCESS table keeps in-frame sequences only and misses some clones. Where compared with another copy, unresolved V genes explain less than half of these, and the others have no known cause. The sample contains around 41,000 clones, more than 75% of them found a single time. Jointly, the top ten make up approximately 13% of the sample.

What the study reported, not specific to this receptor: Clonal expansion of both CD4+ and CD8+ blood T cells was observed from baseline to week 6 at doses 0.1 to 3.0 mg/kg. Low levels of normalized T-cell clonal expansion were also seen in some patients who did not respond. Which antigens the clonally expanded peripheral T cells were specific for was not determined. In partial responders in the 0.1-3.0 mg/kg groups, normalized peripheral clonal expansion was found to be among the lowest, especially among CD8+ T cells. After ivuxolimab, more expanded clones were found on average in CD8+ T cells than in CD4+ T cells.

As for this clone: There is no known antigen for this receptor. The record has no base qualities; no much larger clone is one base away.

The origin of this receptor is an adult with an advanced solid tumor such as melanoma, head and neck, liver or kidney cancer. The starting material was CD4+ or CD8+ T cells sorted from blood, obtained in a trial of the OX40 agonist ivuxolimab.

The DNA sequence is as follows: TGTGCCAGCAGCTTAGTCTACGACGGGACACCCCTTTACAATGAGCAGTTCTTC. Protein translation: CASSLVYDGTPLYNEQFF. In this chain, TRBV7-6 is recombined with TRBJ2-1, with TRBD1 tentatively as D gene (6 bases match). The germline V gene encodes CDR1 SGHVS and CDR2 FNYEAQ. Measured from the cysteine to the phenylalanine, the CDR3 is 18 residues long. The kept DNA is CDR3 alone, 54 bases in frame from the first base. Relative to germline, V is 1 base shorter and J is 4 bases shorter, with 20 bases between their ends.